The 4 T cell receptor beta chains in this list originate from one sample, sequenced in a study of blood T cells in healthy people across ages. Through a sample-barcoded 5' primer and a J-beta primer mix, a second PCR was run for roughly 6 to 12 cycles. TCRdb re-called the 5' RACE reads through MiXCR, storing one row per CDR3 protein. The data contain hundreds of thousands of distinct CDR3 sequences, about 28% of them singletons. The specimen was blood. All receptors derive from a woman older than 75 in good health.

The chain combines TRBV2 with TRBJ2-5; a weak D match, TRBD1 (6 bases). This CDR3 spans 17 amino acids. Germline CDR1 is SNHLY and CDR2 is FYNNEI. V lost 1 base to trimming and J lost 3 bases, with 18 bases between them. The CDR3 DNA is TGTGCCAGCAGTGAAGGGGGTGGTACAGGACAGAAAGAGACCCAGTACTTC. Its protein is CASSEGGGTGQKETQYF.

This clonotype has only a few counts. This sequence may be a read error, since a much larger clone differs from it by one base. The gene calls are TRBV20-1 and TRBJ2-5; the D gene is possibly TRBD2 (6 bases). V gave up 6 bases and J gave up 11 bases, with 22 bases separating them. Germline V lookup: CDR1 DFQATT, CDR2 SNEGSKA (reference sequence). The CDR3 is 13 amino acids. CDR3 residues: CSAGVVGGESQYF. CDR3 nucleotides: TGCAGTGCCGGAGTTGTCGGGGGTGAAAGTCAGTACTTC.

This clonotype was seen more than once but under ten times. V usage is TRBV25-1 and J usage is TRBJ2-3; no reliable D call. Trimming took 3 bases from V and 0 from J, leaving 13 bases between them. The CDR3 is 16 amino acids. The germline V gene has CDR1 MGHDK and CDR2 SYGVNS. The CDR3 protein is CASSDPRSSSTDTQYF. The CDR3 coding sequence is TGTGCCAGCAGTGACCCTAGGTCGTCTAGCACAGATACGCAGTATTTT.

The genes are TRBV6-5 and TRBJ2-7; 8 nucleotides line up with TRBD1. The CDR3 has 15 residues. Losses at the gene ends were 6 bases for V and 4 bases for J; bases not matched to a gene: 11. Germline V CDR1 and CDR2: MNHEY, SVGAGI. The CDR3 DNA reads as TGTGCCAGCAGCCAAACAGGGGGTAGTGGTTACGAGCAGTACTTC. Residues: CASSQTGGSGYEQYF.